This T cell receptor beta chain stems from a study of cytomegalovirus exposure and HLA in healthy donors. General study findings and limits: Among immune exposure information, only CMV serostatus was available.

Amplification used 60 Vbeta primers and 13 Jbeta primers. Profiled with immunoSEQ multiplex PCR; TCRdb holds only in-frame clones, not every one. The top ten hold around 3.3% of the sample, which has some 190,000 clones, roughly four fifths seen once. A remark on this clone: Its antigen is undetermined.

Germline V lookup: CDR1 SGHDT, CDR2 YYEEEE. The CDR3 extends over 16 amino acids. V lost 3 bases and J lost 2, with 16 bases in between. The J gene is TRBJ2-3, the V gene TRBV5-6; tentative D call: TRBD2 (5 bases). The sequence was collected from a woman aged 25 to 39 in good health and CMV-seropositive. What was sequenced was PBMCs. CDR3 sequence (DNA): TGTGCCAGCAGCTACCGGGGTTCTTTCTTCACAGATACGCAGTATTTT. Encoded protein: CASSYRGSFFTDTQYF.